This T cell receptor (beta chain) derives from a study of T cell responses to AZD1222 COVID-19 vaccine. The overall study: Timing groups of about 4 and about 12 weeks for second doses were pooled.

Broader study findings: The study found vaccine-associated CD4 TCRs spanning spike, dominant at 160-218 and 743-854. Two doses of AZD1222 preceded a rise in Spike-specific TCR breadth and depth. Targeting of unmutated variant regions was reportedly seen in nearly half of spike-specific TCRs.

Regarding this clone: Its target is unknown.

CDR3 length: 16 amino acids. Germline CDR1 is SGDLS and CDR2 is YYNGEE. Trimming took off 4 bases at V and 2 bases at J, with 13 bases between the two ends. Sequenced by immunoSEQ multiplex PCR; TCRdb stores in-frame clones only, minus some. This table holds tens of thousands of clones, about 88% found once. The chain combines TRBV9 with TRBJ2-6; a weak D match, TRBD2 (5 bases). The sequencing here drew on peripheral blood, taken on day 0 of AZD1222 vaccination. The sequence was collected from an adult in good health. Written as DNA, the CDR3 is TGTGCCAGCAGCCCCAGACGGGGAACTGGGGCCAACGTCCTGACTTTC. Its translation: CASSPRRGTGANVLTF.